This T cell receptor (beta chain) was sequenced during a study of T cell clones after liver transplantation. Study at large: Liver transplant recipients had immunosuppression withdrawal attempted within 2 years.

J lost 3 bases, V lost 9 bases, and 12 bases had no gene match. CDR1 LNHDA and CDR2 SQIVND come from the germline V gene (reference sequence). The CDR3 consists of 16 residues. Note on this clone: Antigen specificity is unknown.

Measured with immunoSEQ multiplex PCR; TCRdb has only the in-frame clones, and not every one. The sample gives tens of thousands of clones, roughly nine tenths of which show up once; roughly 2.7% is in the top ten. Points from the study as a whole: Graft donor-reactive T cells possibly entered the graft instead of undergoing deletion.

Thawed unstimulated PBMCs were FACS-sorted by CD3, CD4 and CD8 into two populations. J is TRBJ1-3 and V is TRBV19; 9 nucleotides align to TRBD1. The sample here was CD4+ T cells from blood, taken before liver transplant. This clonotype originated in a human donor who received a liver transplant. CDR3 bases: TGTGCCAGCTTACCGGGACAGGGCGTTTTTGGAAACACCATATATTTT. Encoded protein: CASLPGQGVFGNTIYF.